The next 30 T cell receptor beta chains were all read from a single sample in a study of CD8+ T cells in alopecia areata. TCR sequencing used cDNA made by reverse transcription of extracted RNA. Measured with immunoSEQ multiplex PCR; TCRdb has only the in-frame clones, and not every one. The data hold 150,000 to 200,000 clones, with roughly 60% observed a single time. As to treatment: oral pan-JAK inhibitor, 5-10 mg twice daily. The specimen comprised CD4+ T cells sorted from blood, sampled between weeks 49 and 50, from a patient treated with tofacitinib. The receptor source for this set is a human donor with alopecia areata.

This clone has just a few counts. V gene TRBV2 combines with J gene TRBJ2-7; a possible D gene is TRBD1 (6 bases). The CDR3 extends over 13 amino acids. Trimming took off 5 bases at V and 1 base at J, with 9 bases between the two ends. CDR1 and CDR2 from the germline V gene are SNHLY and FYNNEI. The CDR3 sequence is CASSLGASYEQYF. The CDR3 DNA is TGTGCCAGCAGTTTGGGGGCATCCTACGAGCAGTACTTC.

On this clone: Other DNA sequences from this sample encode an identical CDR3 as well. V gene TRBV5-1 combines with J gene TRBJ2-2; D may be TRBD2 (6 bases). V dropped 0 bases and J dropped 5 bases, with 8 bases sitting between them. CDR3 length: 14 residues. Germline CDR1 SGHRS, CDR2 YFSETQ. CDR3 sequence reads: CASSLVRGTGELFF. The CDR3 nucleotides read TGCGCCAGCAGCTTGGTCCGGGGGACCGGGGAGCTGTTTTTT.

This clone was counted only a few times. The gene calls are TRBV14 and TRBJ2-1; 8 bases map to TRBD1. J was trimmed by 6 bases and V by 4 bases; bases with no gene match: 5. Germline values: CDR1 SGHDN, CDR2 FVKESK. The CDR3 is made up of 14 amino acids. CDR3 DNA: TGTGCCAGCAGCCTTCAGGGGGCGGCCAATGAGCAGTTCTTC. Protein product: CASSLQGAANEQFF.

This clone showed up just a few times. In DNA form, the CDR3 reads TGTGCCAGCAGCACTGGACAGGGGGCCTCTGGGGCCAACGTCCTGACTTTC. It specifies CASSTGQGASGANVLTF. The chain is built from TRBV7-9 and TRBJ2-6; 11 nucleotides line up with TRBD1. Germline assignment: CDR1 SEHNR and CDR2 FQNEAQ (reference sequence). V was pared by 5 bases and J by 0 bases, with 3 bases of the junction left unmatched. The CDR3 contains 17 residues.

The chain combines TRBV20-1 with TRBJ2-5; D might be TRBD2 (5 bases). Trimming removed 6 bases from V and 3 bases from J, with 8 bases in between. This CDR3 is 11 amino acids long. CDR1 and CDR2 from the germline V gene are DFQATT and SNEGSKA (reference sequence). DNA of the CDR3: TGCAGTGCCACCGGGGAAGAGACCCAGTACTTC. Translation: CSATGEETQYF.

The V gene is TRBV23-1, the J gene TRBJ1-2; 9 positions match TRBD1. TRBV23-1 is identified as an open reading frame with a role that is uncertain. The CDR3 spans 14 residues. J lost 5 bases, V lost 8 bases, and 9 bases had no gene match. CDR3 in amino acids: CASGDRGKEYGYTF. Here the CDR3 DNA reads TGCGCCAGCGGAGACAGGGGGAAAGAATATGGCTACACCTTC.

This clone was recorded a few times. The V gene is TRBV7-3, the J gene TRBJ2-1; maybe TRBD2 (6 bases). The germline gives CDR1 SGHTA, CDR2 FQGTGA. The CDR3 is made up of 15 amino acids. Trimming cost V 0 bases and J 10 bases, with 16 bases left between them. The CDR3 DNA reads TGTGCCAGCAGCTTAACGTTTGGCAGGGCGGGAGAGCAGTTCTTC. It encodes CASSLTFGRAGEQFF.

The chain uses TRBV29-1 and TRBJ2-7, with TRBD1 as a possible D gene (5 bases). CDR3 length: 14 amino acids. Trimming removed 4 bases from V and 6 bases from J, with 19 bases in between. Germline values: CDR1 SQVTM, CDR2 ANQGSEA. The CDR3 loop is CSVGWGMSDAEQYF. For the CDR3, the DNA is TGCAGCGTTGGTTGGGGCATGAGTGACGCCGAGCAGTACTTC.

This chain joins TRBV25-1 and TRBJ2-7, with D maybe TRBD1 (5 bases). Trimming left V 5 bases short and J 8 bases short, with 19 bases between. CDR1 is MGHDK, CDR2 SYGVNS, per germline. The CDR3 is 14 residues long. CDR3 sequence: CASSTAGAGYKQYF. The CDR3 nucleotides read TGTGCCAGCAGTACGGCTGGGGCAGGGTATAAGCAGTACTTC.

In its sample, this clone was seen a few times. This chain joins TRBV7-9 and TRBJ1-2; TRBD1 might be the D (5 bases). The CDR3 spans 16 residues. Per germline, CDR1 SEHNR and CDR2 FQNEAQ (reference sequence). V dropped 1 base and J dropped 3 bases, with 15 bases sitting between them. The CDR3 region is CASSLGRQSFYYGYTF. The CDR3 coding sequence is TGTGCCAGCAGCTTAGGCCGACAGAGTTTTTACTATGGCTACACCTTC. The full variable domain, with the rest looked up from reference TRBV7-9 and TRBJ1-2, is DTGVSQNPRHKITKRGQNVTFRCDPISEHNRLYWYRQTLGQGPEFLTYFQNEAQLEKSRLLSDRFSAERPKGSFSTLEIQRTEQGDSAMYLCASSLGRQSFYYGYTFGSGTRLTVV.

The chain joins TRBV10-3 to TRBJ2-7; D ambiguous. Per the germline V gene, CDR1 is ENHRY and CDR2 is SYGVKD. CDR3 size: 12 residues. V was trimmed by 4 bases and J by 7 bases, leaving 11 bases between them. The CDR3 coding sequence is TGTGCCATCAGTGGAAGTCGTGTAGAGCAGTACTTC. Protein: CAISGSRVEQYF.

The chain is built from TRBV5-6 and TRBJ1-3; D not certain. Germline V gene data show CDR1 as SGHDT and CDR2 as YYEEEE. V lost 1 base to trimming and J lost 0 bases, with 20 bases between them. The CDR3 length is 19 residues. For the CDR3, the DNA is TGTGCCAGCAGCTTGTTGCAATTGGCAGCTGGTTCCTCTGGAAACACCATATATTTT. Translation gives CASSLLQLAAGSSGNTIYF.

The rearrangement links TRBV6-5 to TRBJ1-1; D is possibly TRBD1 (6 bases). Germline CDR1 is MNHEY and CDR2 is SVGAGI. This CDR3 has 11 residues. V was clipped by 5 bases and J by 9 bases, with 10 bases between them. DNA of the CDR3: TGTGCCAGCAGTCCACAGGGCCAAGCTTTCTTT. Amino acid sequence: CASSPQGQAFF.

This clone has a single count. The chain recombines TRBV7-9 with TRBJ2-7; TRBD1 matches at 7 bases. The length of the CDR3 is 12 residues. From germline, CDR1 is SEHNR and CDR2 FQNEAQ (reference sequence). The J segment lost 12 bases and the V segment lost 4 bases, leaving 9 bases of the junction unmatched. The CDR3 nucleotides are TGTGCCAGCAGCTCGTCTCAGGACAGGAGGTACTTC. Translating gives CASSSSQDRRYF.

V is TRBV5-1 and J is TRBJ2-1; 11 bases align to TRBD2. The trim removed 3 bases at V and 5 bases at J, leaving 4 bases unmatched. This CDR3 comprises 15 residues. Germline V CDR1 and CDR2: SGHRS, YFSETQ. CDR3 sequence reads: CASSSGTSGNNEQFF. CDR3 nucleotides: TGCGCCAGCAGCTCCGGGACTAGCGGAAACAATGAGCAGTTCTTC.

The chain carries TRBV10-3 and TRBJ2-1; D might be TRBD1 (6 bases). CDR3 length: 13 residues. The germline gives CDR1 ENHRY, CDR2 SYGVKD. The V and J ends lost 3 bases and 7 bases respectively, with 10 bases between them. The CDR3 region is CAISDRGENEQFF. The DNA of the CDR3 is TGTGCCATCAGTGACAGGGGAGAGAATGAGCAGTTCTTC.

The chain employs TRBV4-1 and TRBJ2-7; TRBD1 aligns across 8 bases. The CDR3 contains 16 residues. V dropped 0 bases and J dropped 0; count of bases not matched to a gene: 4. The germline V gene encodes CDR1 MGHRA and CDR2 YSYEKL. In nucleotides, the CDR3 is TGCGCCAGCAGCCAAGATGGACAGGGTTACTCCTACGAGCAGTACTTC. Encoded protein: CASSQDGQGYSYEQYF.

The chain combines TRBV7-3 with TRBJ2-2; possibly TRBD1 or TRBD2 for D (6 bases each). Germline lookup yields CDR1 SGHTA and CDR2 FQGTGA. V dropped 8 bases and J dropped 4 bases, with 11 bases sitting between them. CDR3 length equals 13 residues. CDR3 sequence: CASRGPGTGELFF. CDR3 in DNA: TGTGCCAGCCGGGGGCCGGGCACCGGGGAGCTGTTTTTT.

This clone was detected only a few times. V gene TRBV29-1 combines with J gene TRBJ2-1; possibly TRBD2 for D (5 bases). Germline lookup yields CDR1 SQVTM and CDR2 ANQGSEA. This CDR3 has 12 residues. V shed 4 bases and J shed 7 bases, with 11 bases lying between them. CDR3 bases: TGCAGCGTTGTAGTAAGGAGGAATGAGCAGTTCTTC. This sequence encodes CSVVVRRNEQFF.

A few counts support this clone. This chain joins TRBV27 and TRBJ2-7, with D perhaps matching TRBD1 or TRBD2 (5 bases each). This CDR3 spans 15 amino acids. Trimming shortened V by 4 bases and J by 3 bases, and 16 bases separated the two germline ends. Germline-derived CDR1 and CDR2 are MNHEY and SMNVEV (reference sequence). The CDR3 here is CASSWGYDSGYEQYF. The DNA of the CDR3 is TGTGCCAGCAGTTGGGGCTACGACAGCGGCTACGAGCAGTACTTC.

Only one count was recorded for this clone. The V gene is TRBV7-2, the J gene TRBJ1-1; the D is unclear. With 1 base removed from V and 11 bases from J, the gap between germline ends came to 17 bases. The V gene's germline CDR1 is SGHTA and CDR2 FQGNSA. The CDR3 loop spans 14 amino acids. This CDR3 reads CASSLDRQSVVAFF. CDR3 nucleotide sequence: TGTGCCAGCAGCTTAGATCGGCAAAGTGTTGTGGCTTTCTTT.

The chain carries TRBV2 and TRBJ1-2; no clear D. Germline CDR1 and CDR2: SNHLY and FYNNEI. V dropped 0 bases and J dropped 7 bases, with 6 bases sitting between them. CDR3 size: 12 residues. The CDR3 region has the DNA TGTGCCAGCAGTGAAGCAGGGCCTGGCTACACCTTC. Amino acid sequence: CASSEAGPGYTF.

This clone has just a few counts. Other DNA sequences in this sample translate to the same CDR3. The genes are TRBV4-3 and TRBJ1-6; no clear D. The germline V and J ends were trimmed by 1 base and 7 bases, with 5 bases remaining between them. CDR3 length equals 13 residues. CDR1 and CDR2 from the germline V gene are LGHNA and YSLEER. DNA of the CDR3: TGCGCCAGCAGCCAAGCCGGGAATTCACCCCTCCACTTT. The encoded protein is CASSQAGNSPLHF.

In its sample, this clone was seen a few times. This chain uses TRBV9 with TRBJ2-3, with 8 bases lining up with TRBD1. Germline V gene lookup returns CDR1 SGDLS and CDR2 YYNGEE. This CDR3 region has 14 residues. The V gene end was trimmed by 3 bases and the J gene end by 6 bases; junction bases not matched to a gene: 6. The DNA of the CDR3 is TGTGCCAGCAGCGCACGGACAGGGACCGATACGCAGTATTTT. This codes for CASSARTGTDTQYF.

The chain has TRBV5-6 and TRBJ2-5; D might be TRBD2 (6 bases). V shed 0 bases and J shed 4 bases, with 7 bases lying between them. This CDR3 spans 13 amino acids. Germline CDR1 reads SGHDT; CDR2 reads YYEEEE. The CDR3: CASSLVGGETQYF. CDR3 DNA: TGTGCCAGCAGCTTGGTCGGGGGAGAGACCCAGTACTTC.

This clone has more than one count but fewer than ten. The chain is built from TRBV5-6 and TRBJ2-3, with 15 bases fitting TRBD2. The CDR3 is 16 residues long. Germline loops: CDR1 SGHDT, CDR2 YYEEEE. The V segment lost 4 bases and the J segment 6 bases; nucleotides outside the gene matches: 6. The CDR3, as DNA: TGTGCCAGCAGCCCCGGACTAGCGGGGGGGTCGGATACGCAGTATTTT. Translation: CASSPGLAGGSDTQYF.

V and J are TRBV29-1 and TRBJ2-5, with D possibly being TRBD2 (6 bases). The CDR3 has 13 residues. Germline values: CDR1 SQVTM, CDR2 ANQGSEA. Trimming took off 8 bases at V and 5 bases at J, with 18 bases between the two ends. CDR3 region: CSSLRGIGETQYF. In DNA, the CDR3 is TGCAGCTCACTACGGGGGATTGGGGAGACCCAGTACTTC.

This clone was counted only a few times. This chain uses TRBV7-2 with TRBJ2-7, with 9 bases lining up with TRBD2. The V gene end was trimmed by 3 bases and the J gene end by 2 bases; junction bases not matched to a gene: 8. The germline gives CDR1 SGHTA, CDR2 FQGNSA. The CDR3 is 16 residues long. The CDR3 loop reads CASSFTSGGIPYEQYF. In DNA, the CDR3 is TGTGCCAGCAGCTTTACGAGCGGGGGGATTCCCTACGAGCAGTACTTC.

This clone has just a few counts. The J gene is TRBJ2-4, the V gene TRBV7-2; 10 bases align to TRBD1. Losses at the gene ends were 3 bases for V and 8 bases for J; bases not matched to a gene: 10. Germline V gene sequence: CDR1 SGHTA, CDR2 FQGNSA. This CDR3 has 16 residues. CDR3 nucleotides: TGTGCCAGCAGCTTTGATCCGGGACAGGGGATGGACATTCAGTACTTC. This gives the protein CASSFDPGQGMDIQYF. The full variable domain, in which reference TRBV7-2 and TRBJ2-4 provide the parts outside the CDR3, is GAGVSQSPSNKVTEKGKDVELRCDPISGHTALYWYRQSLGQGLEFLIYFQGNSAPDKSGLPSDRFSAERTGGSVSTLTIQRTQQEDSAVYLCASSFDPGQGMDIQYFGAGTRLSVL.

The CDR3 DNA follows: TGTGCCAGCAGCGACCTCGGGGCAGAGAGGGGCACTGAAGCTTTCTTT. It codes for CASSDLGAERGTEAFF. The gene calls are TRBV9 and TRBJ1-1; perhaps TRBD1 as D (5 bases). Germline CDR1 is SGDLS and CDR2 is YYNGEE. The V end lost 3 bases, the J end lost 4 bases, and 19 bases lay between the germline ends. The CDR3 is 16 amino acids.